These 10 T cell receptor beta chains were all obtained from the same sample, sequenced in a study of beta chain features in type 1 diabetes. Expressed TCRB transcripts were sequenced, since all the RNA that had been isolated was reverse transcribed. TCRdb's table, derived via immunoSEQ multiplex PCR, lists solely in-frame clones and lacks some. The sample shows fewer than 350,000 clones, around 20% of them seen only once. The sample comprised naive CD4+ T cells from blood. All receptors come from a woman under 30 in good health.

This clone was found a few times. CDR3: CASSFGQGIRADTQYF. In nucleotides, the CDR3 is TGTGCCAGCAGCTTCGGACAGGGAATAAGGGCAGATACGCAGTATTTT. The chain couples TRBV11-2 to TRBJ2-3; TRBD1 agrees at 8 bases. V shed 3 bases and J 4 bases; nucleotides not matched to a gene: 9. Germline CDR1 SGHAT, CDR2 FQNNGV. CDR3 length: 16 amino acids.

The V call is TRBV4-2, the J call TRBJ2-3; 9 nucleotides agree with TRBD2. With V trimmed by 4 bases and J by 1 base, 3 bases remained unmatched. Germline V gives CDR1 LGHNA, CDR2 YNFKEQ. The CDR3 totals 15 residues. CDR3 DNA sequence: TGTGCCAGCAGCCCCGTAGCGGGAGGCACAGATACGCAGTATTTT. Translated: CASSPVAGGTDTQYF.

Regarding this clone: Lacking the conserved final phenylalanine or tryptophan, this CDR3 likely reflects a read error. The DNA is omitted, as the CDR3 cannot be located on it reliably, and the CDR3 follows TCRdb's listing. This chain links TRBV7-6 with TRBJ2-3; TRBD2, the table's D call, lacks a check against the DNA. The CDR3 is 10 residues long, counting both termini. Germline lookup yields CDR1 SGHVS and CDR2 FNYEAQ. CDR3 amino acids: CALRGTSGKV.

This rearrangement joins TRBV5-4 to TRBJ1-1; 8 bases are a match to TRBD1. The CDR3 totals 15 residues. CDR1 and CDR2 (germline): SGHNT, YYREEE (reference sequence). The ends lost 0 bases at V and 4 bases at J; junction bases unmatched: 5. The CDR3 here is CASSLEQGAGTEAFF. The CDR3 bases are TGTGCCAGCAGCTTGGAGCAGGGGGCGGGCACTGAAGCTTTCTTT. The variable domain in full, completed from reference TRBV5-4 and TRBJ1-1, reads ETGVTQSPTHLIKTRGQQVTLRCSSQSGHNTVSWYQQALGQGPQFIFQYYREEENGRGNFPPRFSGLQFPNYSSELNVNALELDDSALYLCASSLEQGAGTEAFFGQGTRLTVV.

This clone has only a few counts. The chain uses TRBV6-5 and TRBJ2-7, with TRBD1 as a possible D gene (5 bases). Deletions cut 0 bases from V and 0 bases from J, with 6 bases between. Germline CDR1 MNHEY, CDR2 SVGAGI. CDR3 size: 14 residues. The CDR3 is CASSYSRVSYEQYF. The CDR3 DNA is TGTGCCAGCAGTTACTCCAGGGTCTCCTACGAGCAGTACTTC.

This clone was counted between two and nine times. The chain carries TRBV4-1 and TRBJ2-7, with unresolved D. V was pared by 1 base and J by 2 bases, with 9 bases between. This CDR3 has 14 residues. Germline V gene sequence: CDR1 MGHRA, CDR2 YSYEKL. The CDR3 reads CASSQVVAAYEQYF. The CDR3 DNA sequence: TGCGCCAGCAGCCAAGTGGTGGCCGCCTACGAGCAGTACTTC.

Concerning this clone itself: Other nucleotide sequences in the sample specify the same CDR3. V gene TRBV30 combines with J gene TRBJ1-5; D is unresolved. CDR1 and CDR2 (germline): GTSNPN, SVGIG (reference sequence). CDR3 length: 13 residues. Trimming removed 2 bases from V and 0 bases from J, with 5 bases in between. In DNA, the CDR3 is TGTGCCTGGAGTTATCGTAGCAATCAGCCCCAGCATTTT. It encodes CAWSYRSNQPQHF.

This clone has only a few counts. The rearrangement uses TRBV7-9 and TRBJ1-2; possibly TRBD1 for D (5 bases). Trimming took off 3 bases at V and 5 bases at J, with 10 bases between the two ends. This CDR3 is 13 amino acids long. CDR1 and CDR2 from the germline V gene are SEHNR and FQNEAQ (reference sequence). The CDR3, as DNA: TGTGCCAGCAGCTTTGGAGGGGAGTATGGCTACACCTTC. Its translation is CASSFGGEYGYTF.

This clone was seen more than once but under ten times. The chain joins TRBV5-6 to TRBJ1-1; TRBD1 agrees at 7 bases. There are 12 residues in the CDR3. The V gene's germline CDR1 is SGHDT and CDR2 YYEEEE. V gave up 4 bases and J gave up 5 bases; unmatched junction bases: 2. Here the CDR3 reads CASSPGGTEAFF. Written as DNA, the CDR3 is TGTGCCAGCAGCCCAGGGGGTACTGAAGCTTTCTTT.

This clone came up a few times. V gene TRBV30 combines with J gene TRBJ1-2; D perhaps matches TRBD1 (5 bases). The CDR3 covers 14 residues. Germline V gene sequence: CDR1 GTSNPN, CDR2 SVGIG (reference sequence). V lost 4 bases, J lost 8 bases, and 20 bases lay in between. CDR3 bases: TGTGCCTGGAAGACCGGCAGGGCCCGACGGGGCTACACCTTC. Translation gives CAWKTGRARRGYTF.